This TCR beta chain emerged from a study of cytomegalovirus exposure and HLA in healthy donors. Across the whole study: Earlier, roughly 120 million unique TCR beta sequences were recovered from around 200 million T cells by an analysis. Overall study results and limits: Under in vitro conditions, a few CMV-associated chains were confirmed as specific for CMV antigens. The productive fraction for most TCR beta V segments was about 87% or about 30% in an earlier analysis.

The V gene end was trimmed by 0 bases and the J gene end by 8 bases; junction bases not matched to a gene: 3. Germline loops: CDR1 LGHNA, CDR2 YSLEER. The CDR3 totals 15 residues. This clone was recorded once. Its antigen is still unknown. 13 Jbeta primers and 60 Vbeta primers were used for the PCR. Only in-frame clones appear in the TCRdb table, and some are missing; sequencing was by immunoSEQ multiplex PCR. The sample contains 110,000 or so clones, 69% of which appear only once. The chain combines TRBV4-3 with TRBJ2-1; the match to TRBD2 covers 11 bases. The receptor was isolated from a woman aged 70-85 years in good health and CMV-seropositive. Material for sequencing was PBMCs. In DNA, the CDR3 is TGCGCCAGCAGCCAAGATAGCGGGGGGGCATATGAGCAGTTCTTC. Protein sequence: CASSQDSGGAYEQFF.